Included here is one T cell receptor (beta chain) sequence, with context. The junction had 4 bases not matched to a gene; V was cut back by 4 bases and J by 2 bases. There are 14 residues in the CDR3. Per the germline V gene, CDR1 is SGHRS and CDR2 is YFSETQ. The source of the sample is a study of radiation and T cells in renal cell carcinoma. Specified time point: baseline pretreatment blood. Described treatment: 15 Gy SBRT to primary tumor, nephrectomy 4 weeks later. Blood was sampled at baseline, 2 weeks and 4 weeks after SBRT. The repertoire was sequenced with immunoSEQ multiplex PCR; TCRdb's copy has only in-frame clones and lacks some. Among just over 95,000 clones listed, 86% were seen once.

The chain employs TRBV5-1 and TRBJ2-5; 8 bases match TRBD2. This sample comprised blood, obtained from a patient whose treatment included radiotherapy and nephrectomy. The clonotype comes from a man in his forties or fifties with renal cell carcinoma. The CDR3 is CASSNSGGQETQYF. CDR3 bases: TGCGCCAGCAGCAATTCGGGAGGGCAAGAGACCCAGTACTTC. The full variable domain, in which reference TRBV5-1 and TRBJ2-5 provide the parts outside the CDR3, is KAGVTQTPRYLIKTRGQQVTLSCSPISGHRSVSWYQQTPGQGLQFLFEYFSETQRNKGNFPGRFSGRQFSNSRSEMNVSTLELGDSALYLCASSNSGGQETQYFGPGTRLLVL.